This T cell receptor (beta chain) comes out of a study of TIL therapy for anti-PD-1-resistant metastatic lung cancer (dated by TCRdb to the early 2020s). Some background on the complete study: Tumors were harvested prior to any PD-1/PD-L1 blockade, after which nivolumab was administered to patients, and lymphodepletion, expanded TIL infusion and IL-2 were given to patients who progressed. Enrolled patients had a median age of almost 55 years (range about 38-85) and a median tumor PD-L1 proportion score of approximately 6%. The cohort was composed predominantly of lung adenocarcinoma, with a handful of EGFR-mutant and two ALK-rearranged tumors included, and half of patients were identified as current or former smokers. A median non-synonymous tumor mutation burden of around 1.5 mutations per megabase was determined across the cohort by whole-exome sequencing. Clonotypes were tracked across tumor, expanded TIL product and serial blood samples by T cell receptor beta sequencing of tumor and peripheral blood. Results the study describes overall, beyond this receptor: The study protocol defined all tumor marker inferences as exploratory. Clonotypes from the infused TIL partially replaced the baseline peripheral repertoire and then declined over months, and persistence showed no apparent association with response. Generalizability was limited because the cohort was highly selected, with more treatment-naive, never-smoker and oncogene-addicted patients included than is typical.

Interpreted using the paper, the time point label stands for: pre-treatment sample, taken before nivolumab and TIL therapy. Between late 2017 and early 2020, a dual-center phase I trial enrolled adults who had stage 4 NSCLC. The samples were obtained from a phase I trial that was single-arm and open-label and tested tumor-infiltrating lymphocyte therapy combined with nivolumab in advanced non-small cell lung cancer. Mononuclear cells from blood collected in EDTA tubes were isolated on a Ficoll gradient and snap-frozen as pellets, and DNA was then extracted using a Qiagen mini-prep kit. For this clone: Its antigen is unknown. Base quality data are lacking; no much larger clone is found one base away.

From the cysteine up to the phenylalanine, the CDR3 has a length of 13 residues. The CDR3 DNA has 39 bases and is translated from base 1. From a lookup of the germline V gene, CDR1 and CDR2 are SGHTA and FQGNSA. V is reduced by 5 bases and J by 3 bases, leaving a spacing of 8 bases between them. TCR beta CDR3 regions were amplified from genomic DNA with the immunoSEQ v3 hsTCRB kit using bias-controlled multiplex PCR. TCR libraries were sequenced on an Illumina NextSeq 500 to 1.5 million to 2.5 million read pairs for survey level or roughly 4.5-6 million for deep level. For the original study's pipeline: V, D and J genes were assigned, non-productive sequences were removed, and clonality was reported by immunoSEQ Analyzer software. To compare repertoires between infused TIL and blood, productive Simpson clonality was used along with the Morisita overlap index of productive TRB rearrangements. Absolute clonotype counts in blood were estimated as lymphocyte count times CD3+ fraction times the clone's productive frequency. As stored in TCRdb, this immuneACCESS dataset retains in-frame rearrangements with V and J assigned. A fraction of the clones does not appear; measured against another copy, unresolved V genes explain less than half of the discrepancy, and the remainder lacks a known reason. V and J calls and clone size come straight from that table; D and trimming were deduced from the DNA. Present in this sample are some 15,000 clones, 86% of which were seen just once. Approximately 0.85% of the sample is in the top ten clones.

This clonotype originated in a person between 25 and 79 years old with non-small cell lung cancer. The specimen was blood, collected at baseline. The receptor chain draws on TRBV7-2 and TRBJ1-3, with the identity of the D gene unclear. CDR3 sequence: CASSPIRGNTIYF. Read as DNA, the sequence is TGTGCCAGCAGCCCCATCCGTGGAAACACCATATATTTT.